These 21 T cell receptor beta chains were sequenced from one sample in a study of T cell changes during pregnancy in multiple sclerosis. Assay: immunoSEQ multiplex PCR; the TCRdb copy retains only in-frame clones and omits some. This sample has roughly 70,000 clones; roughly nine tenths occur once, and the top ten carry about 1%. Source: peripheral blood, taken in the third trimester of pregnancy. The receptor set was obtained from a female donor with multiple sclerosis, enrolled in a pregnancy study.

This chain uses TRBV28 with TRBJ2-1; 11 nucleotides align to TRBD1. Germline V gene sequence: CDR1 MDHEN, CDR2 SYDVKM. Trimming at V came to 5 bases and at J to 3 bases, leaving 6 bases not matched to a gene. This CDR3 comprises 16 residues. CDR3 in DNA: TGTGCCAGCAGTAACCTCGGGACAGGGGGCTACAATGAGCAGTTCTTC. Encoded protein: CASSNLGTGGYNEQFF.

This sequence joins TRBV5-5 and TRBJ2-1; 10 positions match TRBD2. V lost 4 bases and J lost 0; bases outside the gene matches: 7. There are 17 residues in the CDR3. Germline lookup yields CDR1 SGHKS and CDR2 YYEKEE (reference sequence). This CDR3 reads CASSDRTSGSSYNEQFF. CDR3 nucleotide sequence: TGTGCCAGCAGCGACAGGACTAGCGGTAGCTCCTACAATGAGCAGTTCTTC.

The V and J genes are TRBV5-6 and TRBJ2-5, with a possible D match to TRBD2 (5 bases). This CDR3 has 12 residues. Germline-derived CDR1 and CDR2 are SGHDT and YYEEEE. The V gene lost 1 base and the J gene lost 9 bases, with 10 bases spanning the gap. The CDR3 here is CASSLSPAAQYF. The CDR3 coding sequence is TGTGCCAGCAGCTTGAGCCCAGCGGCCCAGTACTTC.

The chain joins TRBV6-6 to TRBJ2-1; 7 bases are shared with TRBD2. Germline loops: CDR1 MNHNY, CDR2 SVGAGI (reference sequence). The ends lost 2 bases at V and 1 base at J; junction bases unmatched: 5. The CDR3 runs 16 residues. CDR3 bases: TGTGCCAGCAGTTACCCGCCGGGGGGTTCCTACAATGAGCAGTTCTTC. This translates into CASSYPPGGSYNEQFF.

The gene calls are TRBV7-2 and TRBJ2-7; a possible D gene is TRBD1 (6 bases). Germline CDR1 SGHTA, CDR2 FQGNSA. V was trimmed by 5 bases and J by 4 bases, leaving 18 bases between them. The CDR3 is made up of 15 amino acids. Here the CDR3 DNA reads TGTGCCAGCAGCCTGGAACAGGGTGTCAGGTACGAGCAGTACTTC. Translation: CASSLEQGVRYEQYF.

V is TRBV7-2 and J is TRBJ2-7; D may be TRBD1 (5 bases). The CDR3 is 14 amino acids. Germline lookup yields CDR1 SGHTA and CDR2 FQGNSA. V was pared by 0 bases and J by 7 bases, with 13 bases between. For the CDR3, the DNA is TGTGCCAGCAGCTTAGCCTCAGGGTCTGGGGAGCAGTACTTC. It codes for CASSLASGSGEQYF.

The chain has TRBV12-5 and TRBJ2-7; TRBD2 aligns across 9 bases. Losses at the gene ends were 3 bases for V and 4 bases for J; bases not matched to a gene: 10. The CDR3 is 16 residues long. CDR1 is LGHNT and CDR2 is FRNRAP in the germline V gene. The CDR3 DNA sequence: TGTGCTAGTGGTTTACCACCGACTAGCGGTAGTTACGAGCAGTACTTC. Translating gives CASGLPPTSGSYEQYF.

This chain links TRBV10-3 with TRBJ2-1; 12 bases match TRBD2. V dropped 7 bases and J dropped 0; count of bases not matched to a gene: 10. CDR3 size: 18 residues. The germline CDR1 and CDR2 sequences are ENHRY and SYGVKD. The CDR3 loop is CAIKVRTSGASSYNEQFF. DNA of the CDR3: TGTGCCATCAAAGTTCGGACTAGCGGGGCGAGCTCCTACAATGAGCAGTTCTTC.

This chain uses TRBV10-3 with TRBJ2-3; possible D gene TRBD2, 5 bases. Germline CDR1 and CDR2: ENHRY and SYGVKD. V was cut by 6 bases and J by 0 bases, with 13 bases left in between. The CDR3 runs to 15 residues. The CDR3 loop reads CAIRGRSSSTDTQYF. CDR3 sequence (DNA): TGTGCCATCAGGGGGAGATCCTCTAGCACAGATACGCAGTATTTT.

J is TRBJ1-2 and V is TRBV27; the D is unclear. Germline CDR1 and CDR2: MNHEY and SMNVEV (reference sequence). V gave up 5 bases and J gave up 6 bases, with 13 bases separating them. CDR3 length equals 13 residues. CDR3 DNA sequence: TGTGCCAGCAGTCCCAGACTGACGCATGGCTACACCTTC. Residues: CASSPRLTHGYTF.

This CDR3 reads CASSFLRQGTTNEKLFF. CDR3 bases: TGTGCCAGCAGTTTCCTCAGACAGGGTACAACTAATGAAAAACTGTTTTTT. The chain employs TRBV28 and TRBJ1-4; 7 bases fit TRBD1. The germline CDR1 and CDR2 sequences are MDHEN and SYDVKM. Losses at the gene ends were 3 bases for V and 0 bases for J; bases not matched to a gene: 7. This CDR3 region has 17 residues.

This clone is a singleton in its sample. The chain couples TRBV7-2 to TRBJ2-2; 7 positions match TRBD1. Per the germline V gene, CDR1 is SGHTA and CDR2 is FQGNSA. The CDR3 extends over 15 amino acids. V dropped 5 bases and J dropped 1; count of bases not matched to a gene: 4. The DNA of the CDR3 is TGTGCCAGCAGCCCCCGGACAGGGAACACCGGGGAGCTGTTTTTT. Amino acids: CASSPRTGNTGELFF. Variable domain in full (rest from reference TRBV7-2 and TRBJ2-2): GAGVSQSPSNKVTEKGKDVELRCDPISGHTALYWYRQSLGQGLEFLIYFQGNSAPDKSGLPSDRFSAERTGGSVSTLTIQRTQQEDSAVYLCASSPRTGNTGELFFGEGSRLTVL.

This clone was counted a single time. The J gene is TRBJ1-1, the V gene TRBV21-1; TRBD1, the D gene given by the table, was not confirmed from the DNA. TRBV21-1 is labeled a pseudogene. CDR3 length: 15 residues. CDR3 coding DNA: TGTGCCAGCAGCAAAGTCGGGGCAGGGGGGACTGAAGCTTTCTTT. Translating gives CASSKVGAGGTEAFF.

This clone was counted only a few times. CDR3 in amino acids: CASSLARNVDSGNTIYF. The CDR3 coding sequence is TGTGCCAGCAGCTTAGCGCGAAACGTCGACTCTGGAAACACCATATATTTT. The chain employs TRBV7-9 and TRBJ1-3; D is undetermined. This CDR3 region has 17 residues. Germline CDR1 reads SEHNR; CDR2 reads FQNEAQ (reference sequence). Trimming shortened V by 0 bases and J by 0 bases, and 12 bases separated the two germline ends.

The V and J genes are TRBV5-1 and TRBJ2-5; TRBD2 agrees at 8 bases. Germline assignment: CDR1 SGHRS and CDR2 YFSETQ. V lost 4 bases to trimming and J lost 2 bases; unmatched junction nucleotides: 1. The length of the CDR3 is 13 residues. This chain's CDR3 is CASSPSGQETQYF. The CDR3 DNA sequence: TGCGCCAGCAGCCCTAGCGGGCAAGAGACCCAGTACTTC.

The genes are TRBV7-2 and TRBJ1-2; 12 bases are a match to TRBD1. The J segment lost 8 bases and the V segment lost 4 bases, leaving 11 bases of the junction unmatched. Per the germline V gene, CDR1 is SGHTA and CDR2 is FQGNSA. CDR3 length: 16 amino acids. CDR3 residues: CASSSAGGTGGRGYTF. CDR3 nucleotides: TGTGCCAGCAGCTCAGCCGGGGGGACAGGGGGCCGCGGCTACACCTTC.

The CDR3 DNA reads TGTGCCTCGGACAGGGCTAATCAGCCCCAGCATTTT. Translated, it gives CASDRANQPQHF. This chain joins TRBV30 and TRBJ1-5; 8 nucleotides agree with TRBD1. The germline V gene encodes CDR1 GTSNPN and CDR2 SVGIG (reference sequence). V lost 7 bases and J lost 4; bases outside the gene matches: 3. The CDR3 length is 12 residues.

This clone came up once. The CDR3: CASSIGLADEQFF. The CDR3 DNA reads TGTGCCAGTAGTATAGGACTAGCGGATGAGCAGTTCTTC. The V gene is TRBV19, the J gene TRBJ2-1; 9 bases line up with TRBD2. This CDR3 has 13 amino acids. The V and J ends lost 1 base and 8 bases, in that order; junction bases with no gene match: 0. Germline CDR1 is LNHDA and CDR2 is SQIVND (reference sequence).

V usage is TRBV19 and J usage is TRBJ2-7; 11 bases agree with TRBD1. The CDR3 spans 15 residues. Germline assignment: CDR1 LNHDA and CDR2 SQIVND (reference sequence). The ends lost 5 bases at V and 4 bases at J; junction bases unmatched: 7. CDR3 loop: CASSPGTGGRYEQYF. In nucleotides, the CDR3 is TGTGCCAGTAGTCCCGGGACAGGGGGTCGGTACGAGCAGTACTTC.

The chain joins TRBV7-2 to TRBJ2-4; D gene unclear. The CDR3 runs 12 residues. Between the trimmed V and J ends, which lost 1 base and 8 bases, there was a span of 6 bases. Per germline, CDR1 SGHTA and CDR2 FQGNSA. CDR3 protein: CASSLGLDIQYF. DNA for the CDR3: TGTGCCAGCAGCTTAGGGCTTGACATTCAGTACTTC.

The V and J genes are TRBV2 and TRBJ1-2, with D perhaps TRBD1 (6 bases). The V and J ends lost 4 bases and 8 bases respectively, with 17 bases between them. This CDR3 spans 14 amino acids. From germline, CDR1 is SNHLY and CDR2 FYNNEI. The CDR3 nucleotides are TGTGCCAGCAGTGTCAGGGGCGAATTCTCCGGCTACACCTTC. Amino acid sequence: CASSVRGEFSGYTF.